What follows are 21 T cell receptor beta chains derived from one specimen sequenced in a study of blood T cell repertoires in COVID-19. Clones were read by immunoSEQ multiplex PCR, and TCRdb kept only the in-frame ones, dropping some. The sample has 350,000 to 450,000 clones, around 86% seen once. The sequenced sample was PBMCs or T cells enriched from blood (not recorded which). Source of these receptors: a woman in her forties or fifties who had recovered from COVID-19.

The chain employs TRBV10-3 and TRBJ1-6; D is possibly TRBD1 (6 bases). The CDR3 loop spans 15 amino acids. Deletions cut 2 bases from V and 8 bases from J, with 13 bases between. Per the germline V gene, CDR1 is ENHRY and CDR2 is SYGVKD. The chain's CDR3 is CAISERLAGDSPLHF. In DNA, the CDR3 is TGTGCCATCAGTGAGAGGTTGGCAGGGGATTCACCCCTCCACTTT.

The CDR3 is CASSLFRGLAENNEQFF. CDR3 coding DNA: TGTGCCAGCAGCTTGTTTCGGGGGCTAGCGGAAAACAATGAGCAGTTCTTC. The chain links TRBV5-6 to TRBJ2-1; TRBD2 is a possible D gene (7 bases). Germline CDR1 is SGHDT and CDR2 is YYEEEE. CDR3 length equals 17 residues. V dropped 1 base and J dropped 5 bases, with 19 bases sitting between them.

CDR3 residues: CASSPGTGTLHTYEQYF. The CDR3 DNA reads as TGTGCCAGTAGTCCCGGGACAGGGACCTTGCATACCTACGAGCAGTACTTC. The chain is built from TRBV19 and TRBJ2-7; 9 bases are shared with TRBD1. Losses at the gene ends were 5 bases for V and 2 bases for J; bases not matched to a gene: 13. There are 17 residues in the CDR3. Looked up from germline, CDR1 is LNHDA and CDR2 is SQIVND (reference sequence).

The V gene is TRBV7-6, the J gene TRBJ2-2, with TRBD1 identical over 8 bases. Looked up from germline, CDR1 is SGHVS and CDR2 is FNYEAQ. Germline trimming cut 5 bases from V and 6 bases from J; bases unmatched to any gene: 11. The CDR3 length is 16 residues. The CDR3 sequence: CASSPERTGLSGELFF. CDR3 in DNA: TGTGCCAGCAGCCCGGAACGGACAGGGTTGTCCGGGGAGCTGTTTTTT. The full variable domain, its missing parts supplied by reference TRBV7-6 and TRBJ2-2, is GAGVSQSPRYKVTKRGQDVALRCDPISGHVSLYWYRQALGQGPEFLTYFNYEAQQDKSGLPNDRFSAERPEGSISTLTIQRTEQRDSAMYRCASSPERTGLSGELFFGEGSRLTVL.

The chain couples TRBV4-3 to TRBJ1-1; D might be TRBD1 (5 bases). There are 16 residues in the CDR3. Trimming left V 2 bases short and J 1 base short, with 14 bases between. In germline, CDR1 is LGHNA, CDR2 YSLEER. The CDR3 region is CASSQYGEGANTEAFF. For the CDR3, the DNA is TGCGCCAGCAGCCAATACGGAGAAGGGGCGAACACTGAAGCTTTCTTT.

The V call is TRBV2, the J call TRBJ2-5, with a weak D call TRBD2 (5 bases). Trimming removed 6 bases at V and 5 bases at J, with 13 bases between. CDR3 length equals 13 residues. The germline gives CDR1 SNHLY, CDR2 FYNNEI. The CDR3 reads CASRTNMMETQYF. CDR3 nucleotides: TGTGCCAGCAGGACTAATATGATGGAGACCCAGTACTTC.

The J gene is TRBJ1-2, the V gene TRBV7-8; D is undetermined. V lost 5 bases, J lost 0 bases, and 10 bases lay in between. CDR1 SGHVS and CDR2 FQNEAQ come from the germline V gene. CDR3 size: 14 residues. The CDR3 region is CASSLEGSNYGYTF. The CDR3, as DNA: TGTGCCAGCAGCCTCGAGGGATCTAACTATGGCTACACCTTC.

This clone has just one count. The CDR3 spells CASSQSHSSSGNTIYF. DNA of the CDR3: TGTGCCAGCAGCCAAAGCCATTCGAGCTCTGGAAACACCATATATTTT. The chain has TRBV3-1 (or the pseudogene TRBV3-2) and TRBJ1-3; D is unclear. The germline CDR1 and CDR2 sequences are LGHDT and YNNKEL (reference sequence). V lost 2 bases to trimming and J lost 0 bases, with 11 bases between them. This CDR3 contains 16 residues.

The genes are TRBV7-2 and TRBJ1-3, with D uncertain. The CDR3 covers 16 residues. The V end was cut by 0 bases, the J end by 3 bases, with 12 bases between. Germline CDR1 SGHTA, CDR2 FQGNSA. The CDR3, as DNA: TGTGCCAGCAGCTTAGCCCCCGTAGATCTTGGAAACACCATATATTTT. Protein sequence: CASSLAPVDLGNTIYF.

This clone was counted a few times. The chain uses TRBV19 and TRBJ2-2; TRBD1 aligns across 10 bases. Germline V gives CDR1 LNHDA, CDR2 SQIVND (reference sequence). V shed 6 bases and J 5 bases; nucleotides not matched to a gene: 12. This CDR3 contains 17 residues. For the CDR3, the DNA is TGTGCCAGTAGACTCAAAGGGACAGGGGAACTTACCGGGGAGCTGTTTTTT. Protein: CASRLKGTGELTGELFF.

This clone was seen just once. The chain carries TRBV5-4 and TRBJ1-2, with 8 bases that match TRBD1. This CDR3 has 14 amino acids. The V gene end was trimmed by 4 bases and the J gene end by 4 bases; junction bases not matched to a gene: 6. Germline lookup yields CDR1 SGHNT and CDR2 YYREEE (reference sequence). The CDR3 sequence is CASSADREPYGYTF. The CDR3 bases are TGTGCCAGCAGCGCGGACAGGGAGCCCTATGGCTACACCTTC.

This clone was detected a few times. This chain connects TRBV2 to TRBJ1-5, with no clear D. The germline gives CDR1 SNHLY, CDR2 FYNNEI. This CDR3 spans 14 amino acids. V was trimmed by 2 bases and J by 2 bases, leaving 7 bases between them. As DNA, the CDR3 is TGTGCCAGCAGTGAACTAGGTGGCAATCAGCCCCAGCATTTT. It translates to CASSELGGNQPQHF.

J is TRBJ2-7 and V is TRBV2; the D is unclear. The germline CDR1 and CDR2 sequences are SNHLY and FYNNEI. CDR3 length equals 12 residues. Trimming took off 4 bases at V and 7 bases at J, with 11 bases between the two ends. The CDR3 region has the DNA TGTGCCAGCAGTGCGTCATCGACTGAGCAGTACTTC. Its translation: CASSASSTEQYF.

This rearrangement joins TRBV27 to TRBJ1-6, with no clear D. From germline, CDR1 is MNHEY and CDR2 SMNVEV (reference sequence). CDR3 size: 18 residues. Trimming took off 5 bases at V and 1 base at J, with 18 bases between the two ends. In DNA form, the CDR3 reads TGTGCCAGCAGTGCACGGGGAGAGGGTAGGTCCTATAATTCACCCCTCCACTTT. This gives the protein CASSARGEGRSYNSPLHF.

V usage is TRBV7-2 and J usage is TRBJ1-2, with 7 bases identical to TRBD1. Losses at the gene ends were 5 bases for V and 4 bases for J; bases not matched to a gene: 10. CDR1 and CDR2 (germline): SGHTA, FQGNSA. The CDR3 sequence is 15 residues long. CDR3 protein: CASSPAGTVFYGYTF. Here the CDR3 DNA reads TGTGCCAGCAGCCCCGCCGGGACAGTTTTCTATGGCTACACCTTC. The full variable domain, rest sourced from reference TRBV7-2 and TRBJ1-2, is GAGVSQSPSNKVTEKGKDVELRCDPISGHTALYWYRQSLGQGLEFLIYFQGNSAPDKSGLPSDRFSAERTGGSVSTLTIQRTQQEDSAVYLCASSPAGTVFYGYTFGSGTRLTVV.

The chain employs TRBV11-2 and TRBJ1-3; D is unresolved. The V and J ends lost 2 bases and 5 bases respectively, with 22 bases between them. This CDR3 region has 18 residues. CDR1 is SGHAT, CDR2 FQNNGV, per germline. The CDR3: CASSLFPPQAQERNTIYF. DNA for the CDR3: TGTGCCAGCAGCTTATTCCCCCCCCAGGCACAAGAAAGAAACACCATATATTTT.

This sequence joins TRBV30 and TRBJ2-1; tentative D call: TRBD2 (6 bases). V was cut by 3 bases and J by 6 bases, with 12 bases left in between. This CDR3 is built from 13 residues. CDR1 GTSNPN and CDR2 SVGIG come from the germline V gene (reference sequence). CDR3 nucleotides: TGTGCCTGGAGGAGGCAGGGAGGCAATGAGCAGTTCTTC. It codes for CAWRRQGGNEQFF.

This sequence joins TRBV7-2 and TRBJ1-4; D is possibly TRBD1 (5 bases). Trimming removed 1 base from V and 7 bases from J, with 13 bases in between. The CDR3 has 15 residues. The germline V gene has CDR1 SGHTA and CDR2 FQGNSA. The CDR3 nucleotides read TGTGCCAGCAGCTTAGATGCAGGGAGGAGTGAAAAACTGTTTTTT. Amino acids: CASSLDAGRSEKLFF.

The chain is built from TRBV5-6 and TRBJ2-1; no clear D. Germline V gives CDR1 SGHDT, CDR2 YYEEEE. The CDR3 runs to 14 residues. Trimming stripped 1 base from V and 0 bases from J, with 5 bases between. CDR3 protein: CASSLIRSYNEQFF. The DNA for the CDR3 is TGTGCCAGCAGCTTGATCCGCTCCTACAATGAGCAGTTCTTC.

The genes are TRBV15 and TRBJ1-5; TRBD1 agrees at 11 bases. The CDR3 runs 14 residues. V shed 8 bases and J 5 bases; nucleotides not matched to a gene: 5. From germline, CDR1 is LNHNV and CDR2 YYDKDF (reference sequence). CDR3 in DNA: TGTGCCACCCTTGGGGACAGGGGGGATCAGCCCCAGCATTTT. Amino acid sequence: CATLGDRGDQPQHF.

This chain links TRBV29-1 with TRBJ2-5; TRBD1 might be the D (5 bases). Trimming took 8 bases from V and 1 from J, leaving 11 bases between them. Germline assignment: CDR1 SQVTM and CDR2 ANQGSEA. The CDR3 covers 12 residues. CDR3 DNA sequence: TGCAGCTCCAGGGTGACCCAAGAGACCCAGTACTTC. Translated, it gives CSSRVTQETQYF.